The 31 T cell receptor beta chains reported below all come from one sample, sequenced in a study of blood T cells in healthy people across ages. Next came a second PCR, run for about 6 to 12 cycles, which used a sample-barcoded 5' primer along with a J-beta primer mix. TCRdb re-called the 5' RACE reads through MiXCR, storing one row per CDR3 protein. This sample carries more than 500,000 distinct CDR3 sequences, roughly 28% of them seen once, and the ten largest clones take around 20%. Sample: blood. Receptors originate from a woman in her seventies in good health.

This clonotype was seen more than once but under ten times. CDR3 loop: CASSLGGPSTDTQYF. The CDR3 DNA follows: TGTGCCAGCAGCTTGGGGGGTCCTAGCACAGATACGCAGTATTTT. The chain joins TRBV7-7 to TRBJ2-3; a weak D match, TRBD2 (6 bases). Germline V gene data show CDR1 as SSHAT and CDR2 as FNYEAQ (reference sequence). The CDR3 covers 15 residues. The ends were cut back, 3 bases at V and 0 bases at J, with 10 bases in the middle.

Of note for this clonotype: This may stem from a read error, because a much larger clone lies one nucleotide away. The CDR3 loop is CASSSRLAAQETQCF. The DNA for the CDR3 is TGTGCCAGCAGCTCCCGGCTAGCGGCGCAAGAGACCCAGTGCTTC. J is TRBJ2-5 and V is TRBV7-8, with 7 bases aligning to TRBD2. This CDR3 spans 15 amino acids. Per the germline V gene, CDR1 is SGHVS and CDR2 is FQNEAQ.

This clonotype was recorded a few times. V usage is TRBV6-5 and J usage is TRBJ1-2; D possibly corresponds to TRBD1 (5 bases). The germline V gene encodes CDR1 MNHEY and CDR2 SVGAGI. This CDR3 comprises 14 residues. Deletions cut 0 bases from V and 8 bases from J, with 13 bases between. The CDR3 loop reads CASSYSRGVEGYTF. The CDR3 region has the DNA TGTGCCAGCAGTTACTCGCGGGGGGTAGAAGGCTACACCTTC.

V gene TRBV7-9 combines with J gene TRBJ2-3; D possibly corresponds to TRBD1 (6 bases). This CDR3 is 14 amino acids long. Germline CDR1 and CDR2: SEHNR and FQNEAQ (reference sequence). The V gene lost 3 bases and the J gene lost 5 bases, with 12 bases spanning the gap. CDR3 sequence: CASSLTGGKDTQYF. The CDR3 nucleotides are TGTGCCAGCAGCTTGACAGGTGGGAAAGATACGCAGTATTTT.

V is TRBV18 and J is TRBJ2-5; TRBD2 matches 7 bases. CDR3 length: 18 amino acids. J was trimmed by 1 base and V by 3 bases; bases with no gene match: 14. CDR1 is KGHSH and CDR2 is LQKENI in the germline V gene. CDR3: CASSPRPAGVRVQETQYF. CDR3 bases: TGTGCCAGCTCACCCCGACCGGCGGGGGTAAGGGTCCAAGAGACCCAGTACTTC.

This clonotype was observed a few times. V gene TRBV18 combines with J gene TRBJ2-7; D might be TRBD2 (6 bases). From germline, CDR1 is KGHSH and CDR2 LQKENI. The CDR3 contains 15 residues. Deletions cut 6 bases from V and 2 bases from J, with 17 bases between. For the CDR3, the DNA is TGTGCCAGCTCCCCGCGGGGAGAGGGCACCTACGAGCAGTACTTC. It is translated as CASSPRGEGTYEQYF.

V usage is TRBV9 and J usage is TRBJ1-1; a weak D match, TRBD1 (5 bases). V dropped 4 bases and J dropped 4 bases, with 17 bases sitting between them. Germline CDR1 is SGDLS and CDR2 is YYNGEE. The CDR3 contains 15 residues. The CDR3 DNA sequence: TGTGCCAGCAGCAGGGACGGGGTGAGAGGCACTGAAGCTTTCTTT. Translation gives CASSRDGVRGTEAFF.

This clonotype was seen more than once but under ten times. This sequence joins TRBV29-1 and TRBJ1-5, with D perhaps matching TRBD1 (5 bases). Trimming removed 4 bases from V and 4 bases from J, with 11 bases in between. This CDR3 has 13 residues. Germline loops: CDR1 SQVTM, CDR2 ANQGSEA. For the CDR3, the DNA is TGCAGCGTTGCGGGGGGAGGAAATCAGCCCCAGCATTTT. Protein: CSVAGGGNQPQHF.

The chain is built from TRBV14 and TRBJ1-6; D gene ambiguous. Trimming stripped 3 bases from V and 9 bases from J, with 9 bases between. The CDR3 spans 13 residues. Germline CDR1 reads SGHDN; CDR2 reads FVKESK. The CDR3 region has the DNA TGTGCCAGCAGCCACATGGGTCGTTCACCCCTCCACTTT. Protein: CASSHMGRSPLHF.

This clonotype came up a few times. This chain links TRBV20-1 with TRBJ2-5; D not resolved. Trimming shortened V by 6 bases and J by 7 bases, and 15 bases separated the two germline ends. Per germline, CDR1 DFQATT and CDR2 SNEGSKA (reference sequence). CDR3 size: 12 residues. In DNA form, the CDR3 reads TGCAGTGCCTCCGGAGATACCGGGACCCAGTACTTC. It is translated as CSASGDTGTQYF.

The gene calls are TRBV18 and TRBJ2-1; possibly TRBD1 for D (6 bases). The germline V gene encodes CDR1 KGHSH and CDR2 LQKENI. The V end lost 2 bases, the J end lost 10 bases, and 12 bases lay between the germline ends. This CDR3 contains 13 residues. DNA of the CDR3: TGTGCCAGCTCACCATATTTCGGGACAGAGCAGTTCTTC. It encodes CASSPYFGTEQFF.

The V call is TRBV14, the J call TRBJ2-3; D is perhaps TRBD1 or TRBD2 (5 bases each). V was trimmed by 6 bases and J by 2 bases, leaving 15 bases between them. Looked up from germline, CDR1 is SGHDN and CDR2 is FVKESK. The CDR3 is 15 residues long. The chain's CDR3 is CASRPGTTFTDTQYF. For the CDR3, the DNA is TGTGCCAGCAGACCTGGGACGACCTTCACAGATACGCAGTATTTT.

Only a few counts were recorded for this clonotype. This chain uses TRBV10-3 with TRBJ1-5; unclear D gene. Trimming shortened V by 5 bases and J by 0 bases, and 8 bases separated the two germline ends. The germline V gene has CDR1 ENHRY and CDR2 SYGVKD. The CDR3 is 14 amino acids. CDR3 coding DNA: TGTGCCATCAGTCAGGATTATAGCAATCAGCCCCAGCATTTT. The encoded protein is CAISQDYSNQPQHF.

The CDR3 DNA is TGTGCCAGCAGTTACAAGAAAGCTAACTATGGCTACACCTTC. It translates to CASSYKKANYGYTF. The chain uses TRBV6-5 and TRBJ1-2; D not certain. Looked up from germline, CDR1 is MNHEY and CDR2 is SVGAGI. Trimming shortened V by 2 bases and J by 0 bases, and 7 bases separated the two germline ends. CDR3 length: 14 amino acids.

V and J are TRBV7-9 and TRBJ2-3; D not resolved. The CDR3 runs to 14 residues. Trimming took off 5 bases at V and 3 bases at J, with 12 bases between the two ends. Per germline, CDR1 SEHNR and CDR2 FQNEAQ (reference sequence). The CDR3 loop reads CASSRGGETDTQYF. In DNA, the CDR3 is TGTGCCAGCAGCAGAGGTGGGGAAACAGATACGCAGTATTTT.

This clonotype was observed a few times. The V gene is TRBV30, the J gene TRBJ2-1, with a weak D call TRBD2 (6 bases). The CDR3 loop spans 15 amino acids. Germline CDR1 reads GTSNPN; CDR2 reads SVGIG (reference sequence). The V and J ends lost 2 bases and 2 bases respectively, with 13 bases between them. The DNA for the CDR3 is TGTGCCTGGAGTTCCGGGACTGATGCCTACAATGAGCAGTTCTTC. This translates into CAWSSGTDAYNEQFF.

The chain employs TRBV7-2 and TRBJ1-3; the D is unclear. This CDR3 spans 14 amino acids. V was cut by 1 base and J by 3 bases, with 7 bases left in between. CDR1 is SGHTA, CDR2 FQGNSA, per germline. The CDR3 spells CASSLGRNGNTIYF. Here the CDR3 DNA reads TGTGCCAGCAGCTTAGGGAGGAATGGAAACACCATATATTTT.

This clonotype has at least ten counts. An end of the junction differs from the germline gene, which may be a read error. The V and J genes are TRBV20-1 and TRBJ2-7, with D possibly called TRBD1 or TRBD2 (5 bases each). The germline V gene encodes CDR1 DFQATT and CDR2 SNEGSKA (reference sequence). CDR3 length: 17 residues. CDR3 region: CSVRHPREGPYSYEQYF. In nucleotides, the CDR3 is TGCAGTGTTAGACACCCGCGTGAGGGACCCTACTCCTACGAGCAGTACTTC.

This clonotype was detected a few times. In DNA form, the CDR3 reads TGTGCCAGCTCACCCGAGCTACAAGAGACCCAGTACTTC. It codes for CASSPELQETQYF. The rearrangement uses TRBV18 and TRBJ2-5, with no clear D. The CDR3 extends over 13 amino acids. CDR1 is KGHSH and CDR2 is LQKENI in the germline V gene. Trimming removed 3 bases at V and 2 bases at J, with 7 bases between.

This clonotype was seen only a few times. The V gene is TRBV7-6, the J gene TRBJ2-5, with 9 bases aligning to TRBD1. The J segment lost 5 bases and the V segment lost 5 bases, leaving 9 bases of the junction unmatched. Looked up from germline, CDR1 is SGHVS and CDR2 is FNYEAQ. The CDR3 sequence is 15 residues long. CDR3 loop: CASSSRDRVRETQYF. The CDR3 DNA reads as TGTGCCAGCAGCAGCCGGGACAGGGTTCGTGAGACCCAGTACTTC.

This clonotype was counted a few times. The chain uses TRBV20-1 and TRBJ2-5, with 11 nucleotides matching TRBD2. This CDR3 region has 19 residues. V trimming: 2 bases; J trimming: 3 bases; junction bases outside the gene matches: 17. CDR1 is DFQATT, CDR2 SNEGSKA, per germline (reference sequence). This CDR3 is CSARPRVSGGAGLKETQYF. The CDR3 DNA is TGCAGTGCTAGACCCCGGGTTAGCGGGGGGGCCGGGTTAAAAGAGACCCAGTACTTC.

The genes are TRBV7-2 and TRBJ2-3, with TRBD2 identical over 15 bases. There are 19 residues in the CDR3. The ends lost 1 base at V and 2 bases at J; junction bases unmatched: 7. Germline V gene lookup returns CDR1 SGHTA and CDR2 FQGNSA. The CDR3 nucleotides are TGTGCCAGCAGCTTAGTGTTCGGGACTAGCGGGGGGCTCACAGATACGCAGTATTTT. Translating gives CASSLVFGTSGGLTDTQYF.

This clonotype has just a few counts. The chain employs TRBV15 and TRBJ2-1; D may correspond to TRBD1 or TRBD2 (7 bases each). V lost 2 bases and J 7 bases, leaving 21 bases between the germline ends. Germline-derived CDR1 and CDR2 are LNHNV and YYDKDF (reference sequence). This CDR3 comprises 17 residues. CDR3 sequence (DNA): TGTGCCACCAGCAGAAGCGGGTCAGGGGGGGATCGGAATGAGCAGTTCTTC. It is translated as CATSRSGSGGDRNEQFF. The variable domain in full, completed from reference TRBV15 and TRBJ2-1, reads DAMVIQNPRYQVTQFGKPVTLSCSQTLNHNVMYWYQQKSSQAPKLLFHYYDKDFNNEADTPDNFQSRRPNTSFCFLDIRSPGLGDTAMYLCATSRSGSGGDRNEQFFGPGTRLTVL.

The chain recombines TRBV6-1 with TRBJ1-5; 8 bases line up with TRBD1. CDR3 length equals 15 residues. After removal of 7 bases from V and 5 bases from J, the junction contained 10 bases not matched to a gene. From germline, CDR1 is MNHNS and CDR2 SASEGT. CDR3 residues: CASNNQGAGDQPQHF. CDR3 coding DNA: TGTGCCAGCAACAATCAGGGGGCCGGGGATCAGCCCCAGCATTTT.

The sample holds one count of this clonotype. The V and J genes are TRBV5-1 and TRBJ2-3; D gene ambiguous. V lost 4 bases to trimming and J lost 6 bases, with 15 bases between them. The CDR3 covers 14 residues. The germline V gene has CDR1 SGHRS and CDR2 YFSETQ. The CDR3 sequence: CASSLDTYTDTQYF. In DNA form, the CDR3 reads TGCGCCAGCAGCCTAGACACTTACACGGATACGCAGTATTTT.

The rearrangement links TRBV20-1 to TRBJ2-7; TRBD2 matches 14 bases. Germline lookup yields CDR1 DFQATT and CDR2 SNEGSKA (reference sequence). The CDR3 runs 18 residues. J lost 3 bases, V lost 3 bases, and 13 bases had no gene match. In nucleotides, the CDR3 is TGCAGTGCTAGTCGCCCCTCGACTAGCGGGGGGGCCCTCTACGAGCAGTACTTC. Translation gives CSASRPSTSGGALYEQYF.

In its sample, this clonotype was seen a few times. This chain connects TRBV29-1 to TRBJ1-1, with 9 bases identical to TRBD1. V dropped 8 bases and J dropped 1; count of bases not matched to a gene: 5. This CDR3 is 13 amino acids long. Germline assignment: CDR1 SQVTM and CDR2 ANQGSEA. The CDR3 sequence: CSTRTGANTEAFF. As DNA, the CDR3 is TGCAGCACCAGGACAGGGGCGAACACTGAAGCTTTCTTT.

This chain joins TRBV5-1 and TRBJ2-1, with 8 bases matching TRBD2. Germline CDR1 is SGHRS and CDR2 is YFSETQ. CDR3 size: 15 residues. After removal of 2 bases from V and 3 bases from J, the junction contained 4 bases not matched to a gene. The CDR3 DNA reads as TGCGCCAGCAGCTTTTCTGCGGGGGGCTACAATGAGCAGTTCTTC. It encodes CASSFSAGGYNEQFF.

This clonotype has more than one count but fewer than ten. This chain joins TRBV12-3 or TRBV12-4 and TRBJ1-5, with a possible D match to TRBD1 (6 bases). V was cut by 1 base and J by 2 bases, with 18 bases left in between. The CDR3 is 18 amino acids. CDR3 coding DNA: TGTGCCAGCAGTTTAGAGTGGGACGCGGGGGGCGGCAATCAGCCCCAGCATTTT. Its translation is CASSLEWDAGGGNQPQHF.

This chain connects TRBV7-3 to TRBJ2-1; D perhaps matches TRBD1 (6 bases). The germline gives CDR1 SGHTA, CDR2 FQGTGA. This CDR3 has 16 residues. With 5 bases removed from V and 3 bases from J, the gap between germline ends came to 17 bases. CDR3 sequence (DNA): TGTGCCAGCAGCAAAAGGGCAGGGGAAGGCTACAATGAGCAGTTCTTC. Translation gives CASSKRAGEGYNEQFF.

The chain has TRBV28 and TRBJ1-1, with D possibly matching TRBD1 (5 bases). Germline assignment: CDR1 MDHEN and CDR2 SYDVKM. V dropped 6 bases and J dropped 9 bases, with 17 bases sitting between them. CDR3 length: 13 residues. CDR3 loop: CASRPPTRGKAFF. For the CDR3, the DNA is TGTGCCAGCAGGCCCCCGACGAGGGGAAAAGCTTTCTTT.